This T cell receptor (beta chain) was captured in a study of cytomegalovirus exposure and HLA in healthy donors. Primers: 60 Vbeta forward and 13 Jbeta reverse. Clones were read by immunoSEQ multiplex PCR, and TCRdb kept only the in-frame ones, dropping some. The sample has 150,000 or so clones, roughly 80% seen once. Trimming cost V 2 bases and J 2 bases, with 10 bases left between them. The length of the CDR3 is 14 residues. The TCR comes from a woman aged 50 to 60 in good health and CMV-seropositive. The specimen sequenced was PBMCs. The chain links TRBV5-7 to TRBJ1-2, with D possibly being TRBD1 (5 bases). TRBV5-7 is an ORF, and what it does is uncertain. CDR3 protein: CASSFAGPNYGYTF. The CDR3 DNA sequence: TGTGCCAGCAGCTTTGCAGGGCCCAACTATGGCTACACCTTC.